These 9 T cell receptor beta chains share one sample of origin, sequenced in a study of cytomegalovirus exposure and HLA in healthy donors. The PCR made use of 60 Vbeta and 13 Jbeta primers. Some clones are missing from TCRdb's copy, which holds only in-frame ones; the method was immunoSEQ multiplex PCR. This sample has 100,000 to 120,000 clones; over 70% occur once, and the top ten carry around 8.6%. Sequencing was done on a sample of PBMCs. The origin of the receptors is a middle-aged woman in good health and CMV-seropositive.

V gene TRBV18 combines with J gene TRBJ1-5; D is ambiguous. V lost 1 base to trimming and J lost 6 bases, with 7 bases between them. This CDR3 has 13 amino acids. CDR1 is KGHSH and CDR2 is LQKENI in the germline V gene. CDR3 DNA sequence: TGTGCCAGCTCACCACAAGCAGGTCAGCCCCAGCATTTT. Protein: CASSPQAGQPQHF.

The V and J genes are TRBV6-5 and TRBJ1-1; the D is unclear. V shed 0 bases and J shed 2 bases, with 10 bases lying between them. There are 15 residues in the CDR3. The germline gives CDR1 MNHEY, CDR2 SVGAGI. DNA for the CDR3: TGTGCCAGCAGTTACTCTACTCGGTCAAACACTGAAGCTTTCTTT. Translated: CASSYSTRSNTEAFF.

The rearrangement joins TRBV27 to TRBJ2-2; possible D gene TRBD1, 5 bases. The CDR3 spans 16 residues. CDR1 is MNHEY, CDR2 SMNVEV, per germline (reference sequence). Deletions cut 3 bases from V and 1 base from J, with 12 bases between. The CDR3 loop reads CASSFPGHLNTGELFF. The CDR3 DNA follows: TGTGCCAGCAGTTTCCCTGGACACTTGAACACCGGGGAGCTGTTTTTT.

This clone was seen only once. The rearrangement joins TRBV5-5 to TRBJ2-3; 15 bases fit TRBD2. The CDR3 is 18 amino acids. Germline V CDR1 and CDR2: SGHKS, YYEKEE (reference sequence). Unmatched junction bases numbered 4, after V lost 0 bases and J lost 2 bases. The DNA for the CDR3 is TGTGCCAGCAGCTTGGCCGGACTAGCGGGAGGGTTCACAGATACGCAGTATTTT. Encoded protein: CASSLAGLAGGFTDTQYF.

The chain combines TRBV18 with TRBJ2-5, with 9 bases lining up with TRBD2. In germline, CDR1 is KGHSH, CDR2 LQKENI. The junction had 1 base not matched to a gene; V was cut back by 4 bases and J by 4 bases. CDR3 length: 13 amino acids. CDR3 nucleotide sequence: TGTGCCAGCTCACGAGCGGGAGGAGAGACCCAGTACTTC. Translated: CASSRAGGETQYF.

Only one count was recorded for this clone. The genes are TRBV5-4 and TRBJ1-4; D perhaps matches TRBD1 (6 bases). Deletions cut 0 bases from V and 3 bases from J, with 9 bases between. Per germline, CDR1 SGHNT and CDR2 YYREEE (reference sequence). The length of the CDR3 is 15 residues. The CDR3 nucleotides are TGTGCCAGCAGCTTGGAAGGGGGAGCTAATGAAAAACTGTTTTTT. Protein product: CASSLEGGANEKLFF.

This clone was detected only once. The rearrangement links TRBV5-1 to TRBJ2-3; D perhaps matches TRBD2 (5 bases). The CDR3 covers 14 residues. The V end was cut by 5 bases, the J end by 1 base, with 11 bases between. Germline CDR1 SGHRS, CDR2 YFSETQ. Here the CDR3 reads CASRDGMGTDTQYF. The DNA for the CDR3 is TGCGCCAGCAGAGACGGGATGGGCACAGATACGCAGTATTTT.

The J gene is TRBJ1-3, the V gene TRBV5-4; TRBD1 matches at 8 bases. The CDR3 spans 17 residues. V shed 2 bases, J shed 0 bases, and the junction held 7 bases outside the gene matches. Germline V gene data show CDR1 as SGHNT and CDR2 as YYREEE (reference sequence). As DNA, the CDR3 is TGTGCCAGCAGCTTTCCGGGACAGGAAGGCTCTGGAAACACCATATATTTT. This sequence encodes CASSFPGQEGSGNTIYF.

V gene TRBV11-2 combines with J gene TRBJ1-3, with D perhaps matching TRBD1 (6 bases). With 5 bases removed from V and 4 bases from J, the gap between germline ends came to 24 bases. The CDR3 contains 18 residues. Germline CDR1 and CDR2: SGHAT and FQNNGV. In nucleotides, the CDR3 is TGTGCCAGCAGCCCCAACGGCGACGGGACACCTAAGGGAAACACCATATATTTT. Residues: CASSPNGDGTPKGNTIYF.